These T cell receptor beta chains were read from a single sample in a study of beta chain features in type 1 diabetes. Measured with immunoSEQ multiplex PCR; TCRdb has only the in-frame clones, and not every one. The table records 250,000 to 300,000 clones, 20% to 25% of them present only once. The specimen was naive CD4+ T cells from blood. Receptors were obtained from a woman younger than 45 with type 1 diabetes. CDR3s include the opening cysteine and the closing phenylalanine or tryptophan. Each record gives: D gene, V gene, J gene, clone size, CDR3 protein, CDR3 DNA. D genes are given only for firm matches. Size values are once, few and many counts, or a class for expanded clones, and some rows have none.

-,TRBV6-5,TRBJ2-2,few,CASSYSPPTRAGELFF,TGTGCCAGCAGTTACTCGCCGCCCACCCGAGCCGGGGAGCTGTTTTTT
-,TRBV9,TRBJ2-5,-,CASSPRLARQETQYF,TGTGCCAGCAGCCCGCGGCTAGCGAGACAAGAGACCCAGTACTTC
TRBD1,TRBV4-1,TRBJ1-1,few,CASSQEDRAYIQAFF,TGCGCCAGCAGCCAAGAGGACAGGGCTTACATTCAAGCTTTCTTT
-,TRBV7-8,TRBJ2-5,-,CASSPTQGEGTQYF,TGTGCCAGCAGCCCTACACAGGGAGAAGGGACCCAGTACTTC
TRBD2,TRBV18,TRBJ2-5,-,CASSPPGLAGMETQYF,TGTGCCAGCTCACCCCCTGGACTAGCGGGAATGGAGACCCAGTACTTC
TRBD1,TRBV6-6,TRBJ2-5,-,CASTQQGGRETQYF,TGTGCCAGCACCCAACAGGGGGGAAGGGAGACCCAGTACTTC
TRBD2,TRBV27,TRBJ2-3,-,CASRRGADTQYF,TGTGCCAGCAGGCGGGGGGCAGATACGCAGTATTTT
TRBD2,TRBV27,TRBJ2-1,-,CASSLSLAGGSGGEQFF,TGTGCCAGCAGTTTATCTCTAGCGGGAGGGTCCGGCGGTGAGCAGTTCTTC
-,TRBV9,TRBJ2-5,-,CASSVSLNPETQYF,TGTGCCAGCAGCGTATCCCTAAATCCGGAGACCCAGTACTTC
-,TRBV4-1,TRBJ1-5,-,CASSLSEGNQPQHF,TGCGCCAGCAGCCTTTCCGAGGGCAATCAGCCCCAGCATTTT
-,TRBV30,TRBJ1-4,few,CAWTPGQANEKLFF,TGTGCCTGGACCCCCGGCCAGGCTAATGAAAAACTGTTTTTT
TRBD2,TRBV7-3,TRBJ2-5,-,CASSRRLAGEETQYF,TGTGCCAGCAGCCGCCGACTAGCGGGAGAGGAGACCCAGTACTTC
TRBD1,TRBV28,TRBJ2-1,-,CASSLGQGIAASPFF,TGTGCCAGCAGTTTGGGACAGGGTATTGCCGCCTCGCCGTTCTTC